The 31 T cell receptor beta chains below all came from one sample that was sequenced in a study of blood T cells in healthy people across ages. Sample-barcoded 5' priming and a J-beta primer mix drove a second PCR of roughly 6 to 12 cycles. TCRdb re-called the 5' RACE reads through MiXCR, storing one row per CDR3 protein. Of about 1 million distinct CDR3 sequences in the sample, over 35% were seen once. Material: blood. These receptors were collected from an older woman in good health.

This chain links TRBV5-1 with TRBJ2-7; the D gene is possibly TRBD1 (6 bases). The J call may be wrong; the DNA end is better matched by TRBJ2-5. CDR1 and CDR2 (germline): SGHRS, YFSETQ. The CDR3 is 15 amino acids. Written as DNA, the CDR3 is TGCGCCAGCAGCTTCCAGGACAGATCAGGGGAGACCCAGTACTTC. It encodes CASSFQDRSGETQYF.

This clonotype has more than one count but fewer than ten. V usage is TRBV15 and J usage is TRBJ2-3; 9 bases fit TRBD2. Germline assignment: CDR1 LNHNV and CDR2 YYDKDF (reference sequence). The J segment lost 3 bases and the V segment lost 0 bases, leaving 4 bases of the junction unmatched. The CDR3 is made up of 16 amino acids. The CDR3 spells CATSRDQSGRTDTQYF. The CDR3 DNA reads TGTGCCACCAGCAGAGATCAAAGCGGGAGGACAGATACGCAGTATTTT.

In this sample, this clonotype turned up a few times. The chain combines TRBV27 with TRBJ1-2, with 7 bases fitting TRBD1. The germline gives CDR1 MNHEY, CDR2 SMNVEV (reference sequence). The CDR3 sequence is 15 residues long. V was clipped by 5 bases and J by 7 bases; unmatched bases: 13. Here the CDR3 reads CASSEGDRLTGGYTF. The CDR3 DNA reads as TGTGCCAGCAGTGAGGGGGACAGACTTACGGGTGGCTACACCTTC.

This clonotype has just a few counts. V usage is TRBV11-2 and J usage is TRBJ2-3, with D maybe TRBD1 (6 bases). Germline loops: CDR1 SGHAT, CDR2 FQNNGV. The CDR3 is 18 amino acids. Trimming removed 0 bases from V and 0 bases from J, with 16 bases in between. Here the CDR3 DNA reads TGTGCCAGCAGCTTAGATGGGCGCCGACAGGCGAGCACAGATACGCAGTATTTT. It specifies CASSLDGRRQASTDTQYF.

As concerns this clonotype: One end of the junction does not line up with germline, which may come from a read error. J is TRBJ2-5 and V is TRBV15; D gene ambiguous. CDR1 and CDR2 from the germline V gene are LNHNV and YYDKDF (reference sequence). CDR3 size: 15 residues. CDR3 sequence (DNA): TGTGCCACCAGAAGAGGTGTGGGATTTCAAGAGACCCAGTACTTC. Translated: CATRRGVGFQETQYF.

The chain has TRBV12-3 or TRBV12-4 and TRBJ2-1; no clear D. The length of the CDR3 is 13 residues. Deletions cut 5 bases from V and 9 bases from J, with 14 bases between. DNA of the CDR3: TGTGCCAGCAGTGCCTTAGAGGCCCTTGAGCAGTTCTTC. Amino acids: CASSALEALEQFF.

In this sample, this clonotype turned up a few times. The chain employs TRBV11-2 and TRBJ2-7; D is perhaps TRBD1 or TRBD2 (5 bases each). Germline V gene data show CDR1 as SGHAT and CDR2 as FQNNGV. The CDR3 sequence is 15 residues long. V was shortened by 3 bases and J by 5 bases, with 17 bases between the two germline ends. The CDR3 loop is CASSLRDVLFDEQYF. CDR3 coding DNA: TGTGCCAGCAGCTTGAGGGACGTCTTATTCGACGAGCAGTACTTC.

The chain links TRBV3-1 to TRBJ2-2; 12 bases line up with TRBD2. J gave up 5 bases and V 4 bases, and 8 bases lay outside the gene matches. The CDR3 covers 17 residues. Germline V lookup: CDR1 LGHDT, CDR2 YNNKEL (reference sequence). CDR3 nucleotides: TGTGCCAGCAGCCCCGTACGACTAGCGGGAGAAACCGGGGAGCTGTTTTTT. Translated, it gives CASSPVRLAGETGELFF. The variable domain in full, completed from reference TRBV3-1 and TRBJ2-2, reads DTAVSQTPKYLVTQMGNDKSIKCEQNLGHDTMYWYKQDSKKFLKIMFSYNNKELIINETVPNRFSPKSPDKAHLNLHINSLELGDSAVYFCASSPVRLAGETGELFFGEGSRLTVL.

The rearrangement links TRBV9 to TRBJ2-7; TRBD1 matches at 9 bases. The J call is doubtful: the DNA matches TRBJ2-5 better. The V gene's germline CDR1 is SGDLS and CDR2 YYNGEE. CDR3 length: 15 amino acids. The CDR3 DNA follows: TGTGCCAGCAACACCGGGACAGGGAATTCAGAGACCCAGTACTTC. Translated, it gives CASNTGTGNSETQYF.

This chain uses TRBV27 with TRBJ2-7; 7 positions match TRBD2. This CDR3 region has 14 residues. The V segment lost 3 bases and the J segment 1 base; nucleotides outside the gene matches: 3. Germline V CDR1 and CDR2: MNHEY, SMNVEV (reference sequence). CDR3 protein: CASSFERGSYEQYF. The CDR3 DNA sequence: TGTGCCAGCAGTTTCGAGCGGGGTTCCTACGAGCAGTACTTC.

This clonotype was observed a handful of times. The J gene is TRBJ2-7, the V gene TRBV5-1; a weak D match, TRBD2 (5 bases). V lost 8 bases and J 0 bases, leaving 15 bases between the germline ends. This CDR3 region has 14 residues. CDR1 is SGHRS, CDR2 YFSETQ, per germline. In nucleotides, the CDR3 is TGCGCCAGTTCCGTAGCGTCGCGCTCCTACGAGCAGTACTTC. It specifies CASSVASRSYEQYF.

The sample holds a few counts of this clonotype. The CDR3 loop is CASSQDKGRDQPQHF. The DNA for the CDR3 is TGTGCCAGCAGCCAAGATAAAGGAAGGGACCAGCCCCAGCATTTT. This rearrangement joins TRBV4-2 to TRBJ1-5, with a possible D match to TRBD1 (5 bases). This CDR3 region has 15 residues. In germline, CDR1 is LGHNA, CDR2 YNFKEQ. V lost 0 bases and J lost 7, with 13 bases in between.

V usage is TRBV27 and J usage is TRBJ2-3; D ambiguous. This CDR3 has 15 amino acids. V lost 0 bases, J lost 1 base, and 8 bases lay in between. The germline CDR1 and CDR2 sequences are MNHEY and SMNVEV (reference sequence). The CDR3 bases are TGTGCCAGCAGTTTATCGCGGCAGGGCACAGATACGCAGTATTTT. Amino acids: CASSLSRQGTDTQYF.

The chain combines TRBV28 with TRBJ2-3; tentatively, D is TRBD2 (6 bases). Looked up from germline, CDR1 is MDHEN and CDR2 is SYDVKM. The CDR3 totals 15 residues. Trimming cost V 2 bases and J 2 bases, with 11 bases left between them. The CDR3 region is CASSLGGAFTDTQYF. Written as DNA, the CDR3 is TGTGCCAGCAGTTTAGGCGGGGCCTTCACAGATACGCAGTATTTT.

V usage is TRBV18 and J usage is TRBJ2-3; a weak D match, TRBD1 (6 bases). Germline V gene lookup returns CDR1 KGHSH and CDR2 LQKENI. The CDR3 contains 15 residues. The V end lost 5 bases, the J end lost 3 bases, and 15 bases lay between the germline ends. The CDR3 DNA reads as TGTGCCAGCTCAACTACCACAGGGCGGACAGATACGCAGTATTTT. Its translation is CASSTTTGRTDTQYF.

This clonotype was counted only a few times. The chain joins TRBV12-3 or TRBV12-4 to TRBJ2-3, with a possible D match to TRBD1 (5 bases). The CDR3 spans 14 residues. V lost 11 bases to trimming and J lost 3 bases, with 18 bases between them. In DNA, the CDR3 is TGTGCCTCCAAGGGCAGGGTACAGACAGATACGCAGTATTTT. Residues: CASKGRVQTDTQYF.

This chain connects TRBV9 to TRBJ2-5; TRBD2 is a possible D gene (5 bases). V was pared by 0 bases and J by 5 bases, with 11 bases between. Germline values: CDR1 SGDLS, CDR2 YYNGEE. The CDR3 covers 14 residues. The DNA for the CDR3 is TGTGCCAGCAGCGTAGGCGAGGGTACCGAGACCCAGTACTTC. Translation gives CASSVGEGTETQYF. Based on the CDR3 plus reference TRBV9 and TRBJ2-5, the full variable domain is DSGVTQTPKHLITATGQRVTLRCSPRSGDLSVYWYQQSLDQGLQFLIQYYNGEERAKGNILERFSAQQFPDLHSELNLSSLELGDSALYFCASSVGEGTETQYFGPGTRLLVL.

Only a few counts were recorded for this clonotype. This chain uses TRBV20-1 with TRBJ2-5; D remains ambiguous. The end of the DNA is better explained by TRBJ2-7, so the J call may be wrong. The germline V gene encodes CDR1 DFQATT and CDR2 SNEGSKA (reference sequence). This CDR3 has 11 amino acids. CDR3 sequence reads: CSATALDEQYF. The DNA of the CDR3 is TGCAGTGCTACCGCCCTAGACGAGCAGTACTTC.

The chain has TRBV5-6 and TRBJ2-4, with D possibly TRBD2 on 6 matching bases. The DNA end is a closer match to TRBJ2-7, so the J assignment may be wrong. This CDR3 spans 14 amino acids. Per germline, CDR1 SGHDT and CDR2 YYEEEE. The CDR3 DNA reads TGTGCCAGCAGTTGGGGGGTCTACACCTACGAGCAGTACTTC. It translates to CASSWGVYTYEQYF.

This clonotype was detected ten times or more. The rearrangement joins TRBV27 to TRBJ1-2, with D perhaps TRBD1 (5 bases). V was cut by 3 bases and J by 3 bases, with 14 bases left in between. Germline CDR1 MNHEY, CDR2 SMNVEV (reference sequence). CDR3 length: 15 amino acids. CDR3 amino acids: CASSFTGPLDYGYTF. The CDR3 DNA is TGTGCCAGCAGTTTCACGGGACCATTGGACTATGGCTACACCTTC.

The chain recombines TRBV6-6 with TRBJ2-2, with 10 bases aligning to TRBD2. The CDR3 has 17 amino acids. V lost 2 bases to trimming and J lost 3 bases; unmatched junction nucleotides: 6. Germline V CDR1 and CDR2: MNHNY, SVGAGI (reference sequence). For the CDR3, the DNA is TGTGCCAGCAGTTACCCTAGCGGGAGATTGGACACCGGGGAGCTGTTTTTT. Residues: CASSYPSGRLDTGELFF.

J is TRBJ2-3 and V is TRBV5-6, with 7 bases matching TRBD2. V dropped 3 bases and J dropped 6; count of bases not matched to a gene: 16. The CDR3 is 17 amino acids. Germline values: CDR1 SGHDT, CDR2 YYEEEE. CDR3 DNA: TGTGCCAGCAGCTCACTGAGGCGGGAGAGTGGGCAGGATACGCAGTATTTT. This sequence encodes CASSSLRRESGQDTQYF.

The V gene is TRBV6-5, the J gene TRBJ1-4, with 9 bases that match TRBD1. V was clipped by 2 bases and J by 7 bases; unmatched bases: 8. The germline V gene encodes CDR1 MNHEY and CDR2 SVGAGI. The CDR3 totals 16 residues. CDR3 DNA: TGTGCCAGCAGTTACGGTACAGGGGGCGCGGGTGAAAAACTGTTTTTT. The encoded protein is CASSYGTGGAGEKLFF.

The J gene is TRBJ2-1, the V gene TRBV11-2, with TRBD2 matching 13 bases. The DNA matches TRBJ2-7 better at its end, which makes the J call doubtful. The CDR3 consists of 16 residues. The germline CDR1 and CDR2 sequences are SGHAT and FQNNGV. DNA of the CDR3: TGTGCCAGCAGCTTTGCGGGACTAGCGGGGTACAATGAGCAGTACTTC. Encoded protein: CASSFAGLAGYNEQYF.

This chain links TRBV12-3 or TRBV12-4 with TRBJ2-2; D possibly matches TRBD1 or TRBD2 (6 bases each). The V end was cut by 2 bases, the J end by 7 bases, with 8 bases between. The CDR3 is 13 amino acids. CDR3 nucleotides: TGTGCCAGCAGTTTAAAGGGGGGCGGGGAGCTGTTTTTT. It yields the protein CASSLKGGGELFF.

This clonotype came up a few times. V and J are TRBV19 and TRBJ2-3; 8 bases are shared with TRBD2. After removal of 10 bases from V and 0 bases from J, the junction contained 6 bases not matched to a gene. The CDR3 covers 14 residues. Germline CDR1 is LNHDA and CDR2 is SQIVND (reference sequence). CDR3 region: CATSTSGSTDTQYF. The CDR3 DNA reads as TGTGCCACCTCCACTAGCGGTAGCACAGATACGCAGTATTTT.

The V and J genes are TRBV6-2 or TRBV6-3 and TRBJ2-1; 9 nucleotides align to TRBD1. Germline CDR1 MNHEY, CDR2 SVGEGT. This CDR3 has 19 residues. V dropped 4 bases and J dropped 6; count of bases not matched to a gene: 19. For the CDR3, the DNA is TGTGCCAGCAGTTCGTCCCGGGACAGGGCTTTTCGTCCGGGCAATGAGCAGTTCTTC. This gives the protein CASSSSRDRAFRPGNEQFF.

A few counts support this clonotype. This sequence joins TRBV6-2 or TRBV6-3 and TRBJ2-1, with a weak D call TRBD2 (5 bases). The DNA matches TRBJ2-7 better at its end, which makes the J call doubtful. CDR3 length equals 13 residues. CDR1 is MNHEY, CDR2 SVGEGT, per germline. The CDR3 reads CASSWADYNEQYF. CDR3 nucleotide sequence: TGTGCCAGCTCCTGGGCTGACTACAATGAGCAGTACTTC.

V and J are TRBV20-1 and TRBJ2-5; the D is unclear. This CDR3 is built from 13 residues. With 3 bases removed from V and 6 bases from J, the gap between germline ends came to 14 bases. The germline CDR1 and CDR2 sequences are DFQATT and SNEGSKA (reference sequence). This CDR3 reads CSASGPGRKTQYF. The CDR3 region has the DNA TGCAGTGCTAGCGGACCCGGAAGAAAGACCCAGTACTTC.

V and J are TRBV6-6 and TRBJ2-3; D ambiguous. This CDR3 is built from 14 residues. Germline V gene data show CDR1 as MNHNY and CDR2 as SVGAGI (reference sequence). Between the trimmed V and J ends, which lost 5 bases and 4 bases, there was a span of 13 bases. In nucleotides, the CDR3 is TGTGCCAGCAGTCCCCTGGAGCTACCAGATACGCAGTATTTT. This encodes CASSPLELPDTQYF.

The V call is TRBV27, the J call TRBJ1-2; no firm D call. There are 15 residues in the CDR3. V lost 5 bases and J 4 bases, leaving 17 bases between the germline ends. The V gene's germline CDR1 is MNHEY and CDR2 SMNVEV (reference sequence). The DNA for the CDR3 is TGTGCCAGCAGTCCCGGACTGCCTACCGCCTATGGCTACACCTTC. This sequence encodes CASSPGLPTAYGYTF.